This T cell receptor beta chain was identified in a study of T cells expressing NK-cell markers. Reprocessing the 5' RACE reads, TCRdb reports a single entry for every CDR3 protein and omits DNA. Here the sample table reports approximately 420,000 distinct CDR3 sequences. The TCR comes from a woman between 50 and 59 years old in good health. Sequencing was carried out using blood T cells: a sorted CD56 or NKG2C T cell subset, CD4+ or CD8+ T cells, or bulk PBMC T cells (not recorded which).

The CDR3 is CSVVPGGVLNIQYF. The V call is TRBV29-1, the J call TRBJ2-4; TCRdb selects TRBD1, and the lack of DNA leaves this call unchecked. The CDR3 spans 14 residues. CDR1 is SQVTM and CDR2 is ANQGSEA in the germline V gene.